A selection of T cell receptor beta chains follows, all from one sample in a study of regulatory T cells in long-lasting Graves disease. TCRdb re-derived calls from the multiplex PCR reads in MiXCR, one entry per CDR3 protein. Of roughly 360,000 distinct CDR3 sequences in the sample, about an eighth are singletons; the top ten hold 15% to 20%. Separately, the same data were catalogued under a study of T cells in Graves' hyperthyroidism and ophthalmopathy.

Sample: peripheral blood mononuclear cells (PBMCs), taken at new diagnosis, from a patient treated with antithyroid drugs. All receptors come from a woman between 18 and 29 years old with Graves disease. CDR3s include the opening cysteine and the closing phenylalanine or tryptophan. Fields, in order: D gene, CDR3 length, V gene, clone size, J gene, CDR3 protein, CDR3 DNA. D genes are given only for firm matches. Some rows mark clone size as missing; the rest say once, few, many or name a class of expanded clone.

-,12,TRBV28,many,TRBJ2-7,CASTINDYEQYF,TGTGCCAGCACCATCAATGACTACGAGCAGTACTTC
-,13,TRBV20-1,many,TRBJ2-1,CSAREPKGNEQFF,TGCAGTGCTAGAGAGCCGAAAGGCAATGAGCAGTTCTTC
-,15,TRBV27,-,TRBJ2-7,CASSSLDRIAYEQYF,TGTGCCAGCAGTTCACTCGACAGGATAGCCTACGAGCAGTACTTC
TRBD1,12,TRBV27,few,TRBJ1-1,CASRDRGYVAFF,TGTGCCAGCAGAGACAGGGGGTACGTAGCTTTCTTT
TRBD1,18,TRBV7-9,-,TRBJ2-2,CACSATRWDSSNTGELFF,TGTGCCTGCAGCGCTACGAGATGGGACAGCTCGAACACCGGGGAGCTGTTTTTT
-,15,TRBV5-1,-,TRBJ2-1,CASRWMILRGNEQFF,TGCGCCAGTCGTTGGATGATCCTCCGGGGGAATGAGCAGTTCTTC
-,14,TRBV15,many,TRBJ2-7,CATSGLASSYEQYF,TGTGCCACCAGCGGACTCGCTTCCTCCTACGAGCAGTACTTC
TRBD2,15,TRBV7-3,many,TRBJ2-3,CASSALAGAPSTQYF,TGTGCCAGCAGCGCACTAGCGGGGGCCCCGAGTACGCAGTATTTT
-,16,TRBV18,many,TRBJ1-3,CASSPPGGYSGNTIYF,TGTGCCAGCTCACCACCGGGGGGATACTCTGGAAACACCATATATTTT
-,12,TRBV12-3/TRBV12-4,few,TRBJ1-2,CASSPRSDGYTF,TGTGCCAGCAGTCCCCGGTCCGATGGCTACACCTTC
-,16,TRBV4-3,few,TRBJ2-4,CASSQQGPLAKNIQYF,TGCGCCAGCAGCCAACAGGGTCCACTAGCCAAAAACATTCAGTACTTC
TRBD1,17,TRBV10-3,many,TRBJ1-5,CAISGDLRTGRNQPQHF,TGTGCCATCAGTGGGGATCTTCGGACAGGGAGGAATCAGCCCCAGCATTTT
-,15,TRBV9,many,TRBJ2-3,CASSVGEVYTDTQYF,TGTGCCAGCAGCGTAGGAGAGGTATACACAGATACGCAGTATTTT
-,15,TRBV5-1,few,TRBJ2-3,CASSFVGQSGGTQYF,TGCGCCAGCAGCTTTGTGGGACAGTCCGGGGGTACGCAGTATTTT
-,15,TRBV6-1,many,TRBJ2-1,CASSESRQRDNEQFF,TGTGCCAGCAGTGAAAGTAGGCAGCGGGACAATGAGCAGTTCTTC
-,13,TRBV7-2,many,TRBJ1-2,CASSLGQRDGYTF,TGTGCCAGCAGCTTGGGGCAGAGGGATGGCTACACCTTC
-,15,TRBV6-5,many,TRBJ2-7,CASSYSGRGAYEQYF,TGTGCCAGCAGTTACTCAGGCAGGGGGGCCTACGAGCAGTACTTC
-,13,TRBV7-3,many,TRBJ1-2,CASSLSPGDGYTF,TGTGCCAGCAGCTTGAGCCCCGGGGATGGCTACACCTTC
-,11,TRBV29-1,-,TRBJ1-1,CSVKRATEAFF,TGCAGCGTGAAGAGGGCCACTGAAGCTTTCTTT
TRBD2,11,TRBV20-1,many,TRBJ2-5,CSANGRETQYF,TGCAGTGCTAACGGGAGGGAGACCCAGTACTTC
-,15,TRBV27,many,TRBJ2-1,CASSLALNRYNEQFF,TGTGCCAGCAGTTTAGCCCTAAACAGGTACAATGAGCAGTTCTTC
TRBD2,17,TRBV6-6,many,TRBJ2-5,CASSYSIIAGGRETQYF,TGTGCCAGCAGTTACTCGATAATAGCGGGGGGGCGTGAGACCCAGTACTTC
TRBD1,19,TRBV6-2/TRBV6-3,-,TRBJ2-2,CASSYRAGGPERVTGELFF,TGTGCCAGCAGTTACAGGGCAGGGGGCCCGGAGCGTGTCACCGGGGAGCTGTTTTTT
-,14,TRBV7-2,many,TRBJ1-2,CASSLSGSDYGYTF,TGTGCCAGCAGCTTATCAGGATCCGACTATGGCTACACCTTC
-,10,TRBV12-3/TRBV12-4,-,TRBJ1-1,CASSPREAFF,TGTGCCAGCAGCCCCCGGGAAGCTTTCTTT
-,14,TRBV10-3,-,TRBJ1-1,CAISQGLLNTEAFF,TGTGCCATCAGCCAGGGGCTTCTGAACACTGAAGCTTTCTTT
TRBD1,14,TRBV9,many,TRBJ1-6,CASTRDRVNSPLHF,TGTGCCAGCACCCGGGACAGGGTAAATTCACCCCTCCACTTT
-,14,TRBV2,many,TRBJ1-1,CASRDPVPNTEAFF,TGTGCCAGCCGTGACCCGGTCCCGAACACTGAAGCTTTCTTT
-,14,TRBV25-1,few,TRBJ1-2,CASSRDQANYGYTF,TGTGCCAGCAGTCGGGATCAAGCTAACTATGGCTACACCTTC
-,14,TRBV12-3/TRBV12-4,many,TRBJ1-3,CASSPGRAGNTIYF,TGTGCCAGCAGTCCCGGCCGGGCTGGAAACACCATATATTTT
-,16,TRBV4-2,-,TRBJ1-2,CASSRGTGMTDYGYTF,TGTGCCAGCAGCCGGGGGACGGGGATGACGGACTATGGCTACACCTTC
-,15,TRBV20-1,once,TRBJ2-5,CSAIGGTASQETQYF,TGCAGTGCTATAGGGGGGACAGCCTCTCAAGAGACCCAGTACTTC
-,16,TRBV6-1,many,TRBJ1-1,CASSSNLQGRRDEAFF,TGTGCCAGCAGCTCTAATCTACAGGGAAGGAGGGATGAAGCTTTCTTT
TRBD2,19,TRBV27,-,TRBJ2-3,CASSLSFLILAGDTDTQYF,TGTGCCAGCAGTTTATCGTTCCTCATTTTAGCGGGAGACACAGATACGCAGTATTTT
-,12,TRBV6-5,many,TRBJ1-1,CASSYPAGGAFF,TGTGCCAGCAGTTACCCGGCCGGTGGAGCTTTCTTT
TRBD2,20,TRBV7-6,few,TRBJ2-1,CASSLKWEQERTSGYNEQFF,TGTGCCAGCAGCTTAAAATGGGAACAGGAGAGGACTAGCGGGTACAATGAGCAGTTCTTC
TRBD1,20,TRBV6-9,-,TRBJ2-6,CASSYFRTGGDDSGANVLTF,TGTGCCAGCAGTTACTTCCGGACAGGAGGAGATGACTCTGGGGCCAACGTCCTGACTTTC
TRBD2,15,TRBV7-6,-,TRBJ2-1,CASSGRTSVYDEQFF,TGTGCCAGCAGCGGACGGACTAGCGTCTACGATGAGCAGTTCTTC
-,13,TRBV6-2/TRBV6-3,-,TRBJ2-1,CASSQFYYNEQFF,TGTGCCAGCAGTCAATTTTACTACAATGAGCAGTTCTTC
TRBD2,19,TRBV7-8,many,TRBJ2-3,CASSLKLSERGGYTDTQYF,TGTGCCAGCAGCTTAAAGTTGTCAGAGCGGGGAGGATACACAGACACGCAGTATTTT
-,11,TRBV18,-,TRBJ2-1,CASSIGAEQFF,TGTGCCAGCTCAATCGGAGCAGAGCAGTTCTTC
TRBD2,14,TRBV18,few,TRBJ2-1,CASSPERLREWQFF,TGTGCCAGCTCACCCGAAAGGTTGCGGGAGTGGCAGTTCTTC
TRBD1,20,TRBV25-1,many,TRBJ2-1,CASSDLPGTGVPIGDNEQFF,TGTGCCAGCAGTGATCTCCCCGGGACAGGGGTCCCTATCGGGGACAATGAGCAGTTCTTC
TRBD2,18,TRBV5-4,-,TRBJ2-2,CASSDRTSGSFSTGELFF,TGTGCCAGCAGCGACCGGACTAGCGGGAGTTTTTCCACCGGGGAGCTGTTTTTT
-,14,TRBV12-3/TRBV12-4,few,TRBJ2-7,CASSLGMEGYEQYF,TGTGCCAGCAGTTTGGGCATGGAGGGATACGAGCAGTACTTC
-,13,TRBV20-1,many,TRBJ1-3,CSANHLLENTIYF,TGCAGTGCTAATCATCTTTTGGAAAACACCATATATTTT
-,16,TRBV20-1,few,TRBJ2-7,CSPKLRMVGRGDEQYF,TGCAGTCCAAAGTTGAGAATGGTGGGCAGGGGGGACGAGCAGTACTTC
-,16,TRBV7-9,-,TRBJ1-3,CASSSDRQRPANTIYF,TGTGCCAGCAGCTCCGACAGACAGCGTCCGGCTAACACCATATATTTT
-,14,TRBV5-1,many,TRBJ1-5,CASSPDGRNQPQHF,TGCGCCAGCAGCCCGGACGGAAGGAATCAGCCCCAGCATTTT
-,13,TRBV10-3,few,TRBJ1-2,CAISAGTPYGYTF,TGTGCCATCAGCGCCGGGACACCTTATGGCTACACCTTC
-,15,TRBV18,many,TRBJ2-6,CASSPDSPGANVLTF,TGTGCCAGCTCACCAGACAGCCCTGGGGCCAACGTCCTGACTTTC
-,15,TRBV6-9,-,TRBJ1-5,CASSSGTWSNQPQHF,TGTGCCAGCAGTTCCGGGACATGGAGCAATCAGCCCCAGCATTTT
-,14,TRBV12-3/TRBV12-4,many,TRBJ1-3,CASSLGTSGNTIYF,TGTGCCAGCAGCTTAGGGACCTCTGGAAACACCATATATTTT
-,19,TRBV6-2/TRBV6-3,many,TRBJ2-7,CASSYSFGGGTGDSYEQYF,TGTGCCAGCAGTTACTCGTTCGGGGGTGGAACGGGAGACTCCTACGAGCAGTACTTC